This TCR beta chain emerged from a study of OX40 agonist ivuxolimab in advanced cancers. Study-level findings and limits: At 0.1 to 3.0 mg/kg and by week 6, CD4+ and CD8+ T cells in the blood had expanded clonally. Nonresponders, in some cases, also had low normalized T-cell clonal expansion. Individuals who were partial responders at 0.1-3.0 mg/kg had clonal expansion that ranked among the lowest.

As concerns this clone: Its target is not known.

Measured with immunoSEQ multiplex PCR; TCRdb has only the in-frame clones, and not every one. The table records tens of thousands of clones, about 86% of them present only once. The CDR3 consists of 15 residues. Germline V gives CDR1 SGHAT, CDR2 FQNNGV. Trimming took 9 bases from V and 0 from J, leaving 18 bases between them. The receptor comes from an adult with an advanced solid tumor such as melanoma, head and neck, liver or kidney cancer. The sequences come from CD4+ or CD8+ T cells sorted from blood, collected in a trial of the OX40 agonist ivuxolimab. The chain couples TRBV11-2 to TRBJ2-7; possibly TRBD1 or TRBD2 for D (5 bases each). CDR3 sequence reads: CASGRAAGSSYEQYF. In nucleotides, the CDR3 is TGTGCCAGTGGGCGGGCGGCAGGGAGCTCCTACGAGCAGTACTTC.